These 21 T cell receptor beta chains came from one sample sequenced in a study of shared clonotypes between healthy human individuals (dated by TCRdb to between 2020 and 2021). CD8 naive samples were obtained by positive selection for CCR7 among CD45RO-negative cells, yielding a CD45RA+CCR7+ population from which TemRA cells were excluded. To prepare the library, the immunoSEQ multiplex PCR assay was applied. Here the immuneACCESS table is served through TCRdb, limited to in-frame sequences with V and J called. Missing clones are a known gap in these copies; in checked studies unresolved V genes cover under half, and the rest lacks a known reason. Counted in this sample were around 1,900,000 clones; roughly 93% of them appeared once. Around 1.8% of the sample rests with the top ten. The sample was naive CD8+ T cells from PBMCs. The cell subset or site tag for this specimen amounts to: CD45RA+CCR7+. The receptors were sampled from a man between 18 and 29 years old in good health. Some clones in this sample may be carry-over from other donors' samples.

This clone was observed a single time. This sequence joins TRBV28 and TRBJ2-1; 7 bases are shared with TRBD2. The germline V gene encodes CDR1 MDHEN and CDR2 SYDVKM. There are 15 residues in the CDR3. V gave up 7 bases and J gave up 7 bases; unmatched junction bases: 13. DNA for the CDR3: TGTGCCAGCAACCCGACTAGCAGCGTATCAAATGAGCAGTTCTTC. The encoded protein is CASNPTSSVSNEQFF. Variable domain in full (rest from reference TRBV28 and TRBJ2-1): DVKVTQSSRYLVKRTGEKVFLECVQDMDHENMFWYRQDPGLGLRLIYFSYDVKMKEKGDIPEGYSVSREKKERFSLILESASTNQTSMYLCASNPTSSVSNEQFFGPGTRLTVL.

This chain joins TRBV19 and TRBJ2-1; TRBD2 aligns across 9 bases. This CDR3 has 18 residues. Unmatched junction bases numbered 11, after V lost 4 bases and J lost 1 base. The germline V gene encodes CDR1 LNHDA and CDR2 SQIVND (reference sequence). CDR3 nucleotide sequence: TGTGCCAGTAGTACGGTCGTGCCGGGACTAGCTTCCTACAATGAGCAGTTCTTC. The encoded protein is CASSTVVPGLASYNEQFF.

This chain joins TRBV6-6 and TRBJ2-3, with no clear D. CDR3 length: 14 residues. V was clipped by 2 bases and J by 6 bases, with 12 bases between them. Germline CDR1 MNHNY, CDR2 SVGAGI (reference sequence). This CDR3 is CASSYAVVGDTQYF. For the CDR3, the DNA is TGTGCCAGCAGTTACGCGGTGGTGGGTGATACGCAGTATTTT.

The V and J genes are TRBV6-5 and TRBJ2-1; maybe TRBD2 (6 bases). Germline V gene sequence: CDR1 MNHEY, CDR2 SVGAGI. This CDR3 is built from 16 residues. Trimming removed 1 base at V and 7 bases at J, with 17 bases between. Here the CDR3 reads CASSYWDGRWPNEQFF. CDR3 sequence (DNA): TGTGCCAGCAGTTACTGGGATGGGAGGTGGCCAAATGAGCAGTTCTTC.

Comments on this clone: Other DNA sequences in the sample encode the same CDR3. The chain combines TRBV10-3 with TRBJ1-2, with D perhaps matching TRBD1 (5 bases). Trimming left V 0 bases short and J 5 bases short, with 10 bases between. The CDR3 loop spans 14 amino acids. CDR1 ENHRY and CDR2 SYGVKD come from the germline V gene. CDR3: CAISESGGRYGYTF. CDR3 coding DNA: TGTGCCATCAGTGAGTCGGGGGGGAGGTATGGCTACACCTTC.

V gene TRBV28 combines with J gene TRBJ1-5; 8 positions agree with TRBD1. This CDR3 spans 15 amino acids. Trimming took 5 bases from V and 0 from J; bases not matched to a gene: 3. CDR1 is MDHEN and CDR2 is SYDVKM in the germline V gene. In DNA form, the CDR3 reads TGTGCCAGCAGTCAGACAGGGGTTAGCAATCAGCCCCAGCATTTT. Amino acids: CASSQTGVSNQPQHF.

The V call is TRBV4-1, the J call TRBJ2-7; D call uncertain. The CDR3 has 13 amino acids. V was shortened by 1 base and J by 5 bases, with 9 bases between the two germline ends. Germline V gives CDR1 MGHRA, CDR2 YSYEKL. Here the CDR3 DNA reads TGCGCCAGCAGCCAAGGTCCACGAGACGAGCAGTACTTC. Amino acids: CASSQGPRDEQYF.

J is TRBJ1-1 and V is TRBV19; D gene ambiguous. Germline CDR1 reads LNHDA; CDR2 reads SQIVND (reference sequence). Trimming took 7 bases from V and 0 from J, leaving 15 bases between them. This CDR3 region has 15 residues. The CDR3 DNA reads TGTGCCAGTAAGGGCTTTTGGGAGTTGAACACTGAAGCTTTCTTT. Translated: CASKGFWELNTEAFF.

The V call is TRBV10-3, the J call TRBJ2-7; TRBD1 matches 9 bases. Looked up from germline, CDR1 is ENHRY and CDR2 is SYGVKD. This CDR3 is built from 15 residues. V dropped 4 bases and J dropped 3; count of bases not matched to a gene: 7. The CDR3: CAISVSRDRVYEQYF. The CDR3 DNA is TGTGCCATCAGTGTATCCCGGGACAGGGTCTACGAGCAGTACTTC.

V usage is TRBV5-1 and J usage is TRBJ2-2, with 8 bases aligning to TRBD1. The CDR3 is 15 residues long. Germline CDR1 reads SGHRS; CDR2 reads YFSETQ. Trimming took 2 bases from V and 1 from J; bases not matched to a gene: 1. CDR3 sequence (DNA): TGCGCCAGCAGCTTTACAGGGGGGAACACCGGGGAGCTGTTTTTT. As protein: CASSFTGGNTGELFF.

V usage is TRBV28 and J usage is TRBJ2-7; D unclear. Trimming shortened V by 2 bases and J by 3 bases, and 29 bases separated the two germline ends. Germline V gene data show CDR1 as MDHEN and CDR2 as SYDVKM. The CDR3 is 20 residues long. DNA for the CDR3: TGTGCCAGCAGTTTAAAATTTAGAAGGGTCCCAGGTGACTTTTTCTACGAGCAGTACTTC. Its translation is CASSLKFRRVPGDFFYEQYF.

This rearrangement joins TRBV11-2 to TRBJ2-7; no definite D call. Trimming took off 6 bases at V and 2 bases at J, with 17 bases between the two ends. The CDR3 covers 15 residues. Germline loops: CDR1 SGHAT, CDR2 FQNNGV. The CDR3 sequence is CASRSTEPRTYEQYF. The CDR3 bases are TGTGCCAGCAGGTCAACAGAGCCGAGGACCTACGAGCAGTACTTC. Using reference TRBV11-2 and TRBJ2-7 for the parts outside the CDR3, the full variable domain is EAGVAQSPRYKIIEKRQSVAFWCNPISGHATLYWYQQILGQGPKLLIQFQNNGVVDDSQLPKDRFSAERLKGVDSTLKIQPAKLEDSAVYLCASRSTEPRTYEQYFGPGTRLTVT.

The chain combines TRBV7-9 with TRBJ2-5; 7 bases map to TRBD2. The CDR3 extends over 18 amino acids. The J segment lost 5 bases and the V segment lost 5 bases, leaving 20 bases of the junction unmatched. Germline loops: CDR1 SEHNR, CDR2 FQNEAQ (reference sequence). CDR3 protein: CASSPAGGWAGDRETQYF. CDR3 nucleotide sequence: TGTGCCAGCAGCCCAGCCGGGGGTTGGGCGGGAGATCGGGAGACCCAGTACTTC.

V and J are TRBV7-6 and TRBJ2-7, with 10 bases fitting TRBD1. J lost 6 bases, V lost 5 bases, and 4 bases had no gene match. Germline loops: CDR1 SGHVS, CDR2 FNYEAQ. The length of the CDR3 is 13 residues. The CDR3 region has the DNA TGTGCCAGCAGCGTGACAGGGGGCGTCGAGCAGTACTTC. Its translation: CASSVTGGVEQYF.

V usage is TRBV11-2 and J usage is TRBJ2-7, with 7 bases aligning to TRBD2. Germline V gene data show CDR1 as SGHAT and CDR2 as FQNNGV. V was clipped by 3 bases and J by 7 bases; unmatched bases: 12. The CDR3 is 15 amino acids. Written as DNA, the CDR3 is TGTGCCAGCAGCTTTCCCCTGGGACTATTTTTGGAGCAGTACTTC. Residues: CASSFPLGLFLEQYF.

This clone appeared once. This chain joins TRBV30 and TRBJ2-5; D is uncertain. CDR1 is GTSNPN and CDR2 is SVGIG in the germline V gene (reference sequence). The ends were cut back, 0 bases at V and 3 bases at J, with 8 bases in the middle. This CDR3 region has 13 residues. CDR3 DNA sequence: TGTGCCTGGAGTGTGTACATGGAAGAGACCCAGTACTTC. Residues: CAWSVYMEETQYF.

The rearrangement joins TRBV9 to TRBJ2-2, with D tentatively TRBD1 (5 bases). Germline V gene data show CDR1 as SGDLS and CDR2 as YYNGEE. The CDR3 is 15 residues long. The ends were cut back, 5 bases at V and 4 bases at J, with 15 bases in the middle. In DNA form, the CDR3 reads TGTGCCAGCAGTGCAGGGCCGGGTGTCACCGGGGAGCTGTTTTTT. It translates to CASSAGPGVTGELFF.

This chain links TRBV4-3 with TRBJ2-1, with TRBD2 matching 8 bases. This CDR3 is built from 18 residues. CDR1 is LGHNA and CDR2 is YSLEER in the germline V gene. V lost 0 bases to trimming and J lost 0 bases; unmatched junction nucleotides: 7. DNA of the CDR3: TGCGCCAGCAGCCAAGAGTACATAGCGGGGAGCTCCTACAATGAGCAGTTCTTC. Amino acids: CASSQEYIAGSSYNEQFF.

The chain carries TRBV28 and TRBJ2-7, with 10 bases fitting TRBD1. J gave up 3 bases and V 7 bases, and 9 bases lay outside the gene matches. Germline values: CDR1 MDHEN, CDR2 SYDVKM. The CDR3 is made up of 15 amino acids. The CDR3 DNA reads as TGTGCCAGCATCGACAGAGGGGACAGGGGCTACGAGCAGTACTTC. Protein product: CASIDRGDRGYEQYF.

This chain uses TRBV9 with TRBJ2-7, with D possibly being TRBD2 (5 bases). Trimming took 7 bases from V and 3 from J, leaving 14 bases between them. The V gene's germline CDR1 is SGDLS and CDR2 YYNGEE. The CDR3 sequence is 13 residues long. CDR3 sequence reads: CASGPSGLYEQYF. CDR3 bases: TGTGCCAGCGGTCCCAGCGGCCTCTACGAGCAGTACTTC.

Concerning this clone itself: The same CDR3 can be traced to other DNA sequences in this sample. V usage is TRBV5-6 and J usage is TRBJ1-1; D perhaps matches TRBD1 (5 bases). Trimming removed 0 bases at V and 5 bases at J, with 8 bases between. CDR3 size: 13 residues. Germline-derived CDR1 and CDR2 are SGHDT and YYEEEE. The CDR3 bases are TGTGCCAGCAGCTTGGTTAGGGGAACTGAAGCTTTCTTT. It specifies CASSLVRGTEAFF.